The table lists the clone carrying this T cell receptor beta chain with a few counts. Its specificity is not known. The data belong to a study of T cells in Graves' hyperthyroidism and ophthalmopathy. Study-level results: Blood also contained most expanded thyroid clonotypes above 0.001.

Unmatched junction bases numbered 3, after V lost 3 bases and J lost 2 bases. This CDR3 contains 15 residues. Per germline, CDR1 SGDLS and CDR2 YYNGEE. Researchers amplified the TCR beta CDR3 regions from RNA transcripts. Researchers ran a first-round RT-PCR on the TCR CDR3 using the HTBI primer set. TCRdb ran MiXCR on the multiplex PCR reads and lists one entry per CDR3 protein. This sample has 500,000 to 750,000 distinct CDR3 sequences, with approximately 14% found just once. The V gene is TRBV9, the J gene TRBJ2-2; 8 bases fit TRBD2. Sequencing used blood. This clonotype was obtained from a woman in her twenties or thirties with Graves' hyperthyroidism. In nucleotides, the CDR3 is TGTGCCAGCAGCGCGAGGACTAGCAACACCGGGGAGCTGTTTTTT. It encodes CASSARTSNTGELFF. Complete variable domain (other parts from reference TRBV9 and TRBJ2-2): DSGVTQTPKHLITATGQRVTLRCSPRSGDLSVYWYQQSLDQGLQFLIQYYNGEERAKGNILERFSAQQFPDLHSELNLSSLELGDSALYFCASSARTSNTGELFFGEGSRLTVL.